A single sample gave rise to the 14 T cell receptor beta chains below, sequenced in a study of blood T cells in healthy people across ages. A sample-barcoded 5' primer and a J-beta primer mix were used in a second PCR of roughly 6 to 11 cycles. TCRdb redid the calling of the 5' RACE reads with MiXCR, one entry per CDR3 protein. The data contain 580,000 or so distinct CDR3 sequences, around half of them singletons. The sequencing sample was made of blood. All receptors derive from a man aged 80 or over in good health.

The chain uses TRBV9 and TRBJ1-5, with D unresolved. Trimming left V 3 bases short and J 0 bases short, with 10 bases between. The length of the CDR3 is 15 residues. In germline, CDR1 is SGDLS, CDR2 YYNGEE. The DNA for the CDR3 is TGTGCCAGCAGCGGGGCAGAAAATAGCAATCAGCCCCAGCATTTT. This gives the protein CASSGAENSNQPQHF.

For the CDR3, the DNA is TGTGCCAGCAGCGTAGGGGGACTAGCGGGATTCGATGAGCAGTTCTTC. Translating gives CASSVGGLAGFDEQFF. The J gene is TRBJ2-1, the V gene TRBV9, with 13 bases matching TRBD2. J was trimmed by 8 bases and V by 0 bases; bases with no gene match: 5. CDR3 size: 16 residues. The germline gives CDR1 SGDLS, CDR2 YYNGEE.

The chain couples TRBV7-3 to TRBJ2-1; D is unclear. The CDR3 loop spans 14 amino acids. V dropped 5 bases and J dropped 8 bases, with 16 bases sitting between them. Germline V gene sequence: CDR1 SGHTA, CDR2 FQGTGA. In DNA form, the CDR3 reads TGTGCCAGCAGCCCCAAGGGCCGGTCCTATGAGCAGTTCTTC. Protein product: CASSPKGRSYEQFF.

The chain employs TRBV7-2 and TRBJ2-7; D gene uncertain. V was cut by 5 bases and J by 2 bases, with 13 bases left in between. Germline CDR1 SGHTA, CDR2 FQGNSA. The length of the CDR3 is 14 residues. The CDR3 sequence is CASSLKATTYEQYF. The DNA of the CDR3 is TGTGCCAGCAGCCTAAAAGCAACTACCTACGAGCAGTACTTC.

The CDR3 region has the DNA TGCAGTGCTCCAAGACTAGCGGCATTCACAGATACGCAGTATTTT. Translated, it gives CSAPRLAAFTDTQYF. The chain joins TRBV20-1 to TRBJ2-3, with 9 bases fitting TRBD2. The V gene end was trimmed by 5 bases and the J gene end by 2 bases; junction bases not matched to a gene: 8. The CDR3 length is 15 residues. Germline CDR1 reads DFQATT; CDR2 reads SNEGSKA (reference sequence).

Only a few counts were recorded for this clonotype. The gene calls are TRBV7-7 and TRBJ2-5, with 12 bases lining up with TRBD2. Germline assignment: CDR1 SSHAT and CDR2 FNYEAQ (reference sequence). This CDR3 comprises 15 residues. The CDR3 reads CAGSRGLAGKETQYF. The CDR3 DNA reads as TGTGCTGGCAGCCGAGGACTAGCGGGAAAAGAGACCCAGTACTTC.

The V and J genes are TRBV29-1 and TRBJ2-3; TRBD1 might be the D (5 bases). Germline V gives CDR1 SQVTM, CDR2 ANQGSEA. The CDR3 loop spans 13 amino acids. V was trimmed by 4 bases and J by 5 bases, leaving 13 bases between them. DNA of the CDR3: TGCAGCGTTGCCTCCATCCAGGGAGATACGCAGTATTTT. Protein product: CSVASIQGDTQYF.

This clonotype showed up just once. A read error is possible here, since a much larger clone lies one base away. The rearrangement joins TRBV2 to TRBJ2-1; no firm D call. V lost 6 bases and J lost 5, with 5 bases in between. From germline, CDR1 is SNHLY and CDR2 FYNNEI. This CDR3 contains 11 residues. This CDR3 is CASRYHNEQFF. The CDR3 region has the DNA TGTGCCAGCAGATACCACAATGAGCAGTTCTTC.

V is TRBV18 and J is TRBJ1-1; D call uncertain. This CDR3 has 15 amino acids. The germline V gene encodes CDR1 KGHSH and CDR2 LQKENI. V gave up 6 bases and J gave up 5 bases, with 19 bases separating them. This CDR3 reads CASSPGLNQGTEAFF. The CDR3 nucleotides read TGTGCCAGCTCCCCCGGGCTTAATCAAGGGACTGAAGCTTTCTTT.

This clonotype was recorded a few times. This CDR3 reads CSISGTGSATNEKLFF. The CDR3 DNA reads as TGCAGCATCTCCGGGACAGGATCAGCAACTAATGAAAAACTGTTTTTT. The V call is TRBV29-1, the J call TRBJ1-4; TRBD1 matches 8 bases. V was clipped by 8 bases and J by 0 bases; unmatched bases: 11. The CDR3 runs 16 residues. Germline values: CDR1 SQVTM, CDR2 ANQGSEA.

This clonotype showed up just a few times. This chain connects TRBV20-1 to TRBJ1-4, with D possibly being TRBD1 (6 bases). The germline V gene has CDR1 DFQATT and CDR2 SNEGSKA (reference sequence). This CDR3 comprises 14 residues. V was trimmed by 6 bases and J by 6 bases, leaving 17 bases between them. The CDR3 reads CSARGQMAYEKLFF. CDR3 bases: TGCAGTGCGCGCGGACAGATGGCTTATGAAAAACTGTTTTTT.

The rearrangement joins TRBV2 to TRBJ2-7; possible D gene TRBD1, 7 bases. V was cut by 7 bases and J by 3 bases, with 13 bases left in between. CDR3 size: 13 residues. Germline V gene data show CDR1 as SNHLY and CDR2 as FYNNEI. CDR3 sequence (DNA): TGTGCCAGCAAGCAGGGGGGAGTCTACGAGCAGTACTTC. As protein: CASKQGGVYEQYF.

The chain combines TRBV28 with TRBJ2-3, with TRBD2 as a possible D gene (6 bases). V gave up 6 bases and J gave up 8 bases, with 12 bases separating them. CDR3 length: 12 amino acids. The germline CDR1 and CDR2 sequences are MDHEN and SYDVKM. The CDR3 sequence: CASRTVGGTQYF. In DNA, the CDR3 is TGTGCCAGCAGAACCGTCGGGGGTACGCAGTATTTT.

This clonotype was observed once. A clone one base away is much larger, so this may be a read error. The V call is TRBV7-3, the J call TRBJ2-4, with 7 bases lining up with TRBD2. J was trimmed by 13 bases and V by 5 bases; bases with no gene match: 17. In germline, CDR1 is SGHTA, CDR2 FQGTGA. The CDR3 loop spans 15 amino acids. The CDR3 DNA is TGTGCCAGCAGCCCGGGGACTATAGGAAACAATGAGCAGTACTTC. Its protein is CASSPGTIGNNEQYF.